The next 30 T cell receptor beta chains were all read from a single sample in a study of blood T cells in healthy people across ages (dated by TCRdb to between 2014 and 2016). Preparation of the library involved 5' RACE. This sample was sequenced with an Illumina HiSeq 2500. A second about 6 to 11 cycle PCR used a sample-barcoded 5' primer and a J-beta primer mix. The public reads were quality trimmed at Q25 with fastp and then assembled into clones with MiXCR by TCRdb, keeping productive beta chains. Every CDR3 protein is listed once, alongside the most common genes and DNA of its rows. The sample records some 940,000 distinct CDR3 sequences, approximately 32% of which are singletons. In total, the top ten clones hold approximately 10% of the sample. Another study also made use of these data, one on T cells of mothers and their children.

Source material: blood. These receptors all come from a woman aged 40 to 50 in good health.

This sequence joins TRBV20-1 and TRBJ2-7, with TRBD1 matching 7 bases. The germline gives CDR1 DFQATT, CDR2 SNEGSKA (reference sequence). The length of the CDR3 is 14 residues. J lost 2 bases, V lost 6 bases, and 10 bases had no gene match. The CDR3 spells CSAPGQREPYEQYF. For the CDR3, the DNA is TGCAGTGCCCCGGGACAGAGAGAGCCCTACGAGCAGTACTTC.

This clonotype came up many times. As DNA, the CDR3 is TGTGCCAGCAGTTTAAGACAGGGGGCTCAATCTGGGGCCAACGTCCTGACTTTC. This translates into CASSLRQGAQSGANVLTF. The gene calls are TRBV12-3 or TRBV12-4 and TRBJ2-6, with TRBD1 identical over 10 bases. The CDR3 loop spans 18 amino acids. After removal of 2 bases from V and 1 base from J, the junction contained 5 bases not matched to a gene.

Many counts were recorded for this clonotype. The chain joins TRBV24-1 to TRBJ2-5; D might be TRBD1 (6 bases). Trimming removed 3 bases at V and 0 bases at J, with 19 bases between. The CDR3 runs 18 residues. CDR1 is KGHDR, CDR2 SFDVKD, per germline. The CDR3: CATSDPKYEAGDQETQYF. As DNA, the CDR3 is TGTGCCACCAGTGATCCGAAGTATGAGGCAGGGGACCAAGAGACCCAGTACTTC.

In this sample, this clonotype turned up a few times. A much bigger clone sits one base away, suggesting this may be a read error. The V gene is TRBV28, the J gene TRBJ2-1; perhaps D is TRBD1 or TRBD2 (5 bases each). Per germline, CDR1 MDHEN and CDR2 SYDVKM. This CDR3 region has 16 residues. CDR3 in amino acids: CASNPGQGISYDEQFF. The CDR3 nucleotides read TGTGCCAGTAACCCGGGGCAGGGAATTTCCTACGATGAGCAGTTCTTC.

Regarding this clonotype: Being one base from a much bigger clone, this may be a read error. The chain is built from TRBV27 and TRBJ2-1, with a possible D match to TRBD2 (6 bases). The germline CDR1 and CDR2 sequences are MNHEY and SMNVEV (reference sequence). The CDR3 extends over 14 amino acids. The CDR3 nucleotides are TGTGCCGGCAGTGGAGGGGTCTCCTACAATGAGCAGTTCTTC. Translation: CAGSGGVSYNEQFF.

The rearrangement uses TRBV28 and TRBJ1-4; D uncertain. With 3 bases removed from V and 7 bases from J, the gap between germline ends came to 18 bases. The V gene's germline CDR1 is MDHEN and CDR2 SYDVKM. This CDR3 contains 16 residues. The DNA for the CDR3 is TGTGCCAGCAGTTTTTTGGGAGGGAGGAGAAGTGAAAAACTGTTTTTT. It yields the protein CASSFLGGRRSEKLFF.

This clonotype was seen a handful of times. This rearrangement joins TRBV20-1 to TRBJ2-3; 11 positions match TRBD2. The CDR3 is 16 residues long. The V gene end was trimmed by 4 bases and the J gene end by 0 bases; junction bases not matched to a gene: 6. Germline V gives CDR1 DFQATT, CDR2 SNEGSKA (reference sequence). CDR3 sequence reads: CSAIRLAGTSTDTQYF. CDR3 DNA: TGCAGTGCTATACGACTAGCGGGGACTAGCACAGATACGCAGTATTTT.

In its sample, this clonotype was seen a few times. The rearrangement joins TRBV18 to TRBJ1-1; D gene uncertain. Germline CDR1 is KGHSH and CDR2 is LQKENI. The length of the CDR3 is 17 residues. V lost 2 bases to trimming and J lost 7 bases, with 23 bases between them. In DNA form, the CDR3 reads TGTGCCAGCTCACCAAGTTCACGCGTATATGTAGAGGGTGAAGCTTTCTTT. It encodes CASSPSSRVYVEGEAFF.

This clonotype was picked up a small number of times. The chain is built from TRBV20-1 and TRBJ2-7, with D uncertain. This CDR3 region has 11 residues. CDR1 is DFQATT and CDR2 is SNEGSKA in the germline V gene (reference sequence). Trimming shortened V by 7 bases and J by 3 bases, and 10 bases separated the two germline ends. CDR3 region: CSVGSYYEQYF. The CDR3 DNA is TGCAGTGTTGGCAGTTACTACGAGCAGTACTTC.

This clonotype occurred a few times. The chain recombines TRBV12-3 or TRBV12-4 with TRBJ1-3; 9 nucleotides line up with TRBD1. V lost 5 bases to trimming and J lost 2 bases; unmatched junction nucleotides: 4. The CDR3 sequence is 15 residues long. CDR3 nucleotide sequence: TGTGCCAGCAGTGGGGGACAGGGTCCTGGAAACACCATATATTTT. Its translation: CASSGGQGPGNTIYF.

This clonotype was detected many times. The rearrangement joins TRBV7-2 to TRBJ2-7, with D perhaps matching TRBD1 (5 bases). CDR1 is SGHTA and CDR2 is FQGNSA in the germline V gene. V was shortened by 3 bases and J by 3 bases, with 15 bases between the two germline ends. CDR3 size: 15 residues. CDR3 amino acids: CASSFSAGNNYEQYF. The CDR3 DNA reads TGTGCCAGCAGCTTTTCTGCAGGGAATAACTACGAGCAGTACTTC. Complete variable domain (other parts from reference TRBV7-2 and TRBJ2-7): GAGVSQSPSNKVTEKGKDVELRCDPISGHTALYWYRQSLGQGLEFLIYFQGNSAPDKSGLPSDRFSAERTGGSVSTLTIQRTQQEDSAVYLCASSFSAGNNYEQYFGPGTRLTVT.

Remarks on this clonotype: This may come from a read error, since a much larger clone is one base off. The V gene is TRBV7-2, the J gene TRBJ2-7, with TRBD1 matching 9 bases. CDR1 and CDR2 (germline): SGHTA, FQGNSA. This CDR3 has 14 amino acids. The V and J ends lost 7 bases and 2 bases, in that order; junction bases with no gene match: 6. The CDR3 region has the DNA TGTGCCAGCAACAAGGGACAGGGTCCCTACGAGCAGTACTTC. Translated: CASNKGQGPYEQYF.

V gene TRBV28 combines with J gene TRBJ2-3; TRBD2 matches at 9 bases. J was trimmed by 4 bases and V by 2 bases; bases with no gene match: 7. This CDR3 contains 16 residues. Germline V lookup: CDR1 MDHEN, CDR2 SYDVKM. CDR3 residues: CASSLIAGVPADTQYF. In DNA, the CDR3 is TGTGCCAGCAGTTTAATAGCGGGAGTCCCCGCAGATACGCAGTATTTT.

CDR3 loop: CAIRGLLSSYEQYF. DNA for the CDR3: TGTGCCATCAGGGGACTACTAAGCTCCTACGAGCAGTACTTC. This rearrangement joins TRBV10-3 to TRBJ2-7; 7 nucleotides match TRBD2. Germline trimming cut 6 bases from V and 0 bases from J; bases unmatched to any gene: 5. This CDR3 is 14 amino acids long. From germline, CDR1 is ENHRY and CDR2 SYGVKD.

This clonotype was observed at least ten times. This rearrangement joins TRBV27 to TRBJ1-2; 9 bases are shared with TRBD1. V lost 7 bases and J lost 6; bases outside the gene matches: 9. This CDR3 has 14 residues. The V gene's germline CDR1 is MNHEY and CDR2 SMNVEV (reference sequence). The chain's CDR3 is CASNPGQGVNGYTF. The CDR3 DNA reads TGTGCCAGCAACCCGGGACAGGGAGTTAATGGCTACACCTTC.

The chain recombines TRBV10-3 with TRBJ2-7, with D tentatively TRBD2 (6 bases). The CDR3 loop spans 15 amino acids. Germline CDR1 reads ENHRY; CDR2 reads SYGVKD. The germline V and J ends were trimmed by 3 bases and 7 bases, with 19 bases remaining between them. The CDR3 spells CAISDWGGRLGEQYF. The CDR3 DNA sequence: TGTGCCATCAGTGATTGGGGAGGTCGGTTAGGTGAGCAGTACTTC.

This chain joins TRBV6-1 and TRBJ1-2; weak D call: TRBD1 (5 bases). CDR1 MNHNS and CDR2 SASEGT come from the germline V gene. V gave up 11 bases and J gave up 7 bases, with 17 bases separating them. CDR3 size: 12 residues. The CDR3 is CAGGREVGGYTF. The CDR3 DNA follows: TGTGCCGGGGGGAGAGAGGTTGGTGGCTACACCTTC.

This sequence joins TRBV28 and TRBJ2-5; 7 nucleotides line up with TRBD2. Germline CDR1 and CDR2: MDHEN and SYDVKM. There are 16 residues in the CDR3. Trimming at V came to 10 bases and at J to 0 bases, leaving 14 bases not matched to a gene. The CDR3 reads CATQSLRAGNQETQYF. CDR3 coding DNA: TGTGCCACCCAGAGCTTAAGAGCGGGGAACCAAGAGACCCAGTACTTC.

Points on this clonotype: This sequence may be a read error, since a much larger clone differs from it by one base. The chain carries TRBV6-5 and TRBJ1-2, with 12 positions matching TRBD1. This CDR3 has 16 amino acids. CDR1 MNHEY and CDR2 SVGAGI come from the germline V gene. The CDR3 DNA follows: TGTGCCAGCAGTTATTCCGGGACAGGGGGCTTCTATGGCCACACCTTC. Its translation: CASSYSGTGGFYGHTF.

The chain is built from TRBV5-1 and TRBJ2-3, with 9 bases lining up with TRBD2. This CDR3 is 15 amino acids long. In germline, CDR1 is SGHRS, CDR2 YFSETQ. J lost 3 bases, V lost 7 bases, and 9 bases had no gene match. The CDR3 DNA follows: TGCGCCAGCGCGTCGATGGCGGGGGGGACAGATACGCAGTATTTT. Translating gives CASASMAGGTDTQYF.

The table lists this clonotype with a few counts. This could be a read error, since a much larger clone is one nucleotide away. The V and J genes are TRBV6-4 and TRBJ2-1, with 8 bases lining up with TRBD2. After removal of 6 bases from V and 6 bases from J, the junction contained 4 bases not matched to a gene. This CDR3 has 13 residues. CDR1 is MRHNA, CDR2 SNTAGT, per germline. CDR3 loop: CASRDGGANEQFF. CDR3 DNA: TGTGCCAGCAGGGACGGGGGGGCCAATGAGCAGTTCTTC.

This clonotype has a handful of counts. The chain carries TRBV27 and TRBJ2-1, with TRBD2 matching 13 bases. Germline V lookup: CDR1 MNHEY, CDR2 SMNVEV (reference sequence). The CDR3 sequence is 16 residues long. With V trimmed by 6 bases and J by 6 bases, 8 bases remained unmatched. The DNA of the CDR3 is TGTGCCAGCAGCACCTTGACTAGCGGGGGGAGCAATGAGCAGTTCTTC. Protein product: CASSTLTSGGSNEQFF.

This clonotype has just a few counts. The chain carries TRBV28 and TRBJ1-1, with D uncertain. The CDR3 has 14 residues. V was clipped by 5 bases and J by 4 bases, with 14 bases between them. Germline CDR1 reads MDHEN; CDR2 reads SYDVKM. Here the CDR3 reads CASSAVPWGTEAFF. CDR3 sequence (DNA): TGTGCCAGCAGTGCCGTTCCTTGGGGCACTGAAGCTTTCTTT. Using reference TRBV28 and TRBJ1-1 for the parts outside the CDR3, the full variable domain is DVKVTQSSRYLVKRTGEKVFLECVQDMDHENMFWYRQDPGLGLRLIYFSYDVKMKEKGDIPEGYSVSREKKERFSLILESASTNQTSMYLCASSAVPWGTEAFFGQGTRLTVV.

The V call is TRBV27, the J call TRBJ2-1; 10 bases fit TRBD2. Per the germline V gene, CDR1 is MNHEY and CDR2 is SMNVEV (reference sequence). This CDR3 is built from 15 residues. J lost 6 bases, V lost 2 bases, and 4 bases had no gene match. In nucleotides, the CDR3 is TGTGCCAGCAGTTTACGGGGACTAGCGCTCAATGAGCAGTTCTTC. Its protein product is CASSLRGLALNEQFF.

Ten or more counts support this clonotype. This chain links TRBV7-3 with TRBJ2-1, with D perhaps TRBD1 or TRBD2 (5 bases each). This CDR3 has 14 amino acids. V shed 5 bases and J shed 8 bases, with 16 bases lying between them. Germline values: CDR1 SGHTA, CDR2 FQGTGA. The CDR3 region has the DNA TGTGCCAGCAGCCCGGGGACCCTAAGGGATGAGCAGTTCTTC. Translating it yields CASSPGTLRDEQFF.

The gene calls are TRBV3-1 and TRBJ2-5; 8 positions agree with TRBD2. Germline lookup yields CDR1 LGHDT and CDR2 YNNKEL (reference sequence). V shed 2 bases and J 4 bases; nucleotides not matched to a gene: 9. There are 16 residues in the CDR3. CDR3 bases: TGTGCCAGCAGCCAACCCGGACTAGCAAGGGGAGAGACCCAGTACTTC. Protein sequence: CASSQPGLARGETQYF.

The chain joins TRBV28 to TRBJ2-5; D remains unclear. Germline V gives CDR1 MDHEN, CDR2 SYDVKM. The ends were cut back, 5 bases at V and 4 bases at J, with 11 bases in the middle. The CDR3 spans 13 residues. The CDR3 is CASSLSIGETQYF. Here the CDR3 DNA reads TGTGCCAGCAGTCTGAGTATAGGAGAGACCCAGTACTTC.

The gene calls are TRBV15 and TRBJ1-2; tentative D call: TRBD1 (5 bases). This CDR3 is 14 amino acids long. The germline gives CDR1 LNHNV, CDR2 YYDKDF (reference sequence). The ends were cut back, 0 bases at V and 8 bases at J, with 13 bases in the middle. CDR3 region: CATSRDRGTEGYTF. CDR3 nucleotide sequence: TGTGCCACCAGCAGAGATCGTGGGACGGAGGGCTACACCTTC.

This clonotype was observed many times. Here the CDR3 DNA reads TGCAGTGCTGCCCGGACAGGGGGTGAGACCCAGTACTTC. This encodes CSAARTGGETQYF. V gene TRBV20-1 combines with J gene TRBJ2-5, with 10 bases aligning to TRBD1. Germline assignment: CDR1 DFQATT and CDR2 SNEGSKA (reference sequence). Trimming cost V 5 bases and J 5 bases; bases outside gene matches: 5. The CDR3 length is 13 residues.

V is TRBV5-1 and J is TRBJ1-2; D is unclear. Germline V gene sequence: CDR1 SGHRS, CDR2 YFSETQ. V was clipped by 3 bases and J by 0 bases, with 12 bases between them. The CDR3 sequence is 15 residues long. The CDR3 DNA is TGCGCCAGCAGCTATGGTTCGGCGGCTAACTATGGCTACACCTTC. Its protein is CASSYGSAANYGYTF.